The clone carrying this T cell receptor beta chain showed up just once. Its antigen is currently unknown. Each donor was a healthy Caucasian individual from Russia, aged about 6 to 100. J lost 0 bases, V lost 4 bases, and 3 bases had no gene match. The CDR3 loop spans 14 amino acids. CDR1 is DFQATT and CDR2 is SNEGSKA in the germline V gene (reference sequence). This sample is drawn from a study of blood T cells in healthy people across ages. The authors ran a second PCR of about 6 to 11 cycles using a sample-barcoded 5' primer and a J-beta primer mix. Every cDNA molecule bore a tag from a template-switch adaptor containing 12 random nucleotides. MiXCR was run by TCRdb on the 5' RACE reads, yielding one entry per CDR3 protein. This sample has around 1.5 million distinct CDR3 sequences, with approximately 42% found just once. Findings and caveats of the study: The fall in TCR beta diversity per million T cells was roughly linear with age.

The sample comprised blood. The clonotype originates from a woman aged 18-29 years in good health. The chain couples TRBV20-1 to TRBJ2-4; 7 nucleotides match TRBD1. Written as DNA, the CDR3 is TGCAGTGCTAAGACAGGGCGAGCCAAAAACATTCAGTACTTC. Translated, it gives CSAKTGRAKNIQYF.